The 8 T cell receptor beta chains below come from one sample, sequenced in a study of blood T cell repertoires in COVID-19. Some clones are missing from TCRdb's copy, which holds only in-frame ones; the method was immunoSEQ multiplex PCR. The sample includes around 70,000 clones, around four fifths of them seen just once. The sample taken for sequencing was peripheral blood. The receptors were gathered from a human donor in a cohort sampled during active COVID-19.

With respect to this clone: In the same sample, other DNA sequences code for this CDR3. The rearrangement links TRBV6-5 to TRBJ2-7; 10 nucleotides align to TRBD1. V lost 2 bases and J lost 0; bases outside the gene matches: 1. Germline CDR1 is MNHEY and CDR2 is SVGAGI. The CDR3 runs 15 residues. The CDR3 region has the DNA TGTGCCAGCAGTTACCGGGACAGGGGCTCCTACGAGCAGTACTTC. Translation gives CASSYRDRGSYEQYF.

The chain recombines TRBV5-1 with TRBJ1-6; 8 bases are shared with TRBD1. Germline assignment: CDR1 SGHRS and CDR2 YFSETQ. Trimming cost V 3 bases and J 6 bases; bases outside gene matches: 2. CDR3 length equals 14 residues. The CDR3 region is CASSSGQGNSPLHF. In DNA form, the CDR3 reads TGCGCCAGCAGCTCAGGACAGGGTAATTCACCCCTCCACTTT.

The chain has TRBV28 and TRBJ2-5; 10 bases are shared with TRBD2. Germline CDR1 and CDR2: MDHEN and SYDVKM. The CDR3 contains 14 residues. Unmatched junction bases numbered 7, after V lost 10 bases and J lost 2 bases. The CDR3 DNA sequence: TGTGCCATTACAGCGGGAGGGGGGCAAGAGACCCAGTACTTC. Translated, it gives CAITAGGGQETQYF.

V and J are TRBV7-3 and TRBJ2-5; 7 bases match TRBD2. The germline gives CDR1 SGHTA, CDR2 FQGTGA. The V segment lost 5 bases and the J segment 9 bases; nucleotides outside the gene matches: 12. The CDR3 runs 14 residues. The CDR3 DNA reads as TGTGCCAGCAGCGCCAGGGATCTGGGGGGGGCCCAGTACTTC. Amino acids: CASSARDLGGAQYF.

The chain's CDR3 is CASTWGGHPIAEAFF. As DNA, the CDR3 is TGTGCCAGCACCTGGGGGGGACATCCTATCGCTGAAGCTTTCTTT. The chain recombines TRBV5-5 with TRBJ1-1; maybe TRBD1 (6 bases). Trimming shortened V by 6 bases and J by 6 bases, and 21 bases separated the two germline ends. Germline CDR1 and CDR2: SGHKS and YYEKEE (reference sequence). CDR3 size: 15 residues.

J is TRBJ2-7 and V is TRBV28; 7 positions agree with TRBD1. The CDR3 runs 15 residues. The germline CDR1 and CDR2 sequences are MDHEN and SYDVKM. V was pared by 8 bases and J by 4 bases, with 14 bases of the junction left unmatched. CDR3 DNA: TGTGCCAGCCGGGGTGGGACAGAATTACTATACGAGCAGTACTTC. Translating it yields CASRGGTELLYEQYF.

The J gene is TRBJ2-1, the V gene TRBV5-1; unclear D gene. The germline V and J ends were trimmed by 0 bases and 0 bases, with 7 bases remaining between them. The CDR3 extends over 15 amino acids. From germline, CDR1 is SGHRS and CDR2 YFSETQ. CDR3 coding DNA: TGCGCCAGCAGCTTGGAACAGCCCTCCTACAATGAGCAGTTCTTC. Protein sequence: CASSLEQPSYNEQFF.

The gene calls are TRBV7-2 and TRBJ2-7, with 12 bases fitting TRBD2. Germline CDR1 reads SGHTA; CDR2 reads FQGNSA. The ends lost 4 bases at V and 6 bases at J; junction bases unmatched: 7. The CDR3 contains 15 residues. The DNA for the CDR3 is TGTGCCAGCAGCTCTGATCCTAGCGGGAGGGGCGAGCAGTACTTC. Protein product: CASSSDPSGRGEQYF. Variable domain in full (rest from reference TRBV7-2 and TRBJ2-7): GAGVSQSPSNKVTEKGKDVELRCDPISGHTALYWYRQSLGQGLEFLIYFQGNSAPDKSGLPSDRFSAERTGGSVSTLTIQRTQQEDSAVYLCASSSDPSGRGEQYFGPGTRLTVT.